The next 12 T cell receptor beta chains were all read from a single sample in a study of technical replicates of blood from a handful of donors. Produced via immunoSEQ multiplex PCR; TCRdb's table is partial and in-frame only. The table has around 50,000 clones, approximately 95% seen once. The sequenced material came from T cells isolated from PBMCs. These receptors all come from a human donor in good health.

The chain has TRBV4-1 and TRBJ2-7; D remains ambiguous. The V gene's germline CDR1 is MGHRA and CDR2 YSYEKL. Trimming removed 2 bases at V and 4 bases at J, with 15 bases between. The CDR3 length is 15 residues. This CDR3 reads CASSQSPVQSYEQYF. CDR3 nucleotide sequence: TGCGCCAGCAGCCAATCTCCCGTCCAGTCGTACGAGCAGTACTTC.

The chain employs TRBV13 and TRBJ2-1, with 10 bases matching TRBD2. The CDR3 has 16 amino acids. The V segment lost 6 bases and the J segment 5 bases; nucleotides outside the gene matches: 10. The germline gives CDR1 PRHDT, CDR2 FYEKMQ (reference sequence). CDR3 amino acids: CASRQGLAAADNEQFF. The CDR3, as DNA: TGTGCCAGCAGACAAGGACTAGCGGCAGCTGACAATGAGCAGTTCTTC.

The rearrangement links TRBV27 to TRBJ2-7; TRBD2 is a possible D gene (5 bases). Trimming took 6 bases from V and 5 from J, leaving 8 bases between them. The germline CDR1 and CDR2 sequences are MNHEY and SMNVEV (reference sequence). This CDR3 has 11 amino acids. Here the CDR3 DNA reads TGTGCCAGCAGGGGAGTGAACGAGCAGTACTTC. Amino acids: CASRGVNEQYF.

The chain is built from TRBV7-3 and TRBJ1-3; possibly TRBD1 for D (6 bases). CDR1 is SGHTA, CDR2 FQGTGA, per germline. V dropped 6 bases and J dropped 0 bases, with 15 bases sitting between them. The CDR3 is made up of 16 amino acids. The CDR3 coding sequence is TGTGCCAGCAGTCCTACAGGGTTCGCCTCTGGAAACACCATATATTTT. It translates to CASSPTGFASGNTIYF.

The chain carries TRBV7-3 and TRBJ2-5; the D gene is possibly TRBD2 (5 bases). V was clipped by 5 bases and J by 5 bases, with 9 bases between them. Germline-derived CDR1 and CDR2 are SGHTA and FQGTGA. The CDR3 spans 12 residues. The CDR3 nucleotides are TGTGCCAGCAGCATGGGCGGGGAGACCCAGTACTTC. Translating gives CASSMGGETQYF.

CDR3 nucleotides: TGTGCCAGCACCCCCCTAAAGACAGGGCCCTACGAGCAGTACTTC. Its protein product is CASTPLKTGPYEQYF. J is TRBJ2-7 and V is TRBV7-9; 7 bases line up with TRBD1. The CDR3 loop spans 15 amino acids. Germline CDR1 is SEHNR and CDR2 is FQNEAQ (reference sequence). V was clipped by 7 bases and J by 2 bases; unmatched bases: 11.

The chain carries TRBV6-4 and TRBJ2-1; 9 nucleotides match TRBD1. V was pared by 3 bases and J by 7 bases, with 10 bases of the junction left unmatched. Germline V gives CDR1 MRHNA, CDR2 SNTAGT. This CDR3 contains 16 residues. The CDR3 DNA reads TGTGCCAGCAGTGAAGGACAGGGGATCGGTAGAAATGAGCAGTTCTTC. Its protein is CASSEGQGIGRNEQFF.

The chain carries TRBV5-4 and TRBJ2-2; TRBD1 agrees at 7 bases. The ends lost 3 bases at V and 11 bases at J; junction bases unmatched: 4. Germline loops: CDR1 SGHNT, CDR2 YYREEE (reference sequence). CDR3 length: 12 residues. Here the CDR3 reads CASSYSGGELFF. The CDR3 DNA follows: TGTGCCAGCAGCTATTCAGGGGGAGAGCTGTTTTTT.

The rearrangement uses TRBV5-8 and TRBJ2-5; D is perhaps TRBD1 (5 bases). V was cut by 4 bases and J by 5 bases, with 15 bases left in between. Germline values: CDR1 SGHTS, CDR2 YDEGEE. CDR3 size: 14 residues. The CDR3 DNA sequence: TGTGCCAGCAGCGTAATCAGGGTTGGGGAGACCCAGTACTTC. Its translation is CASSVIRVGETQYF.

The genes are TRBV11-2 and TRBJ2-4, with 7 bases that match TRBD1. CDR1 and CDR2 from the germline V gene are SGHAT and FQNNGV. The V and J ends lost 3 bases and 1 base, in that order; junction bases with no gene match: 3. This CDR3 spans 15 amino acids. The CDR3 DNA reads TGTGCCAGCAGCTTTCAGGGGGTCGCCAAAAACATTCAGTACTTC. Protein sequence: CASSFQGVAKNIQYF.

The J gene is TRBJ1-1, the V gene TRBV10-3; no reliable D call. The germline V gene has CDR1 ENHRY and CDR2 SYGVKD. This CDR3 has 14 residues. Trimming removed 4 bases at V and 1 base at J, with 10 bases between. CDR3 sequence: CAISGRGSNTEAFF. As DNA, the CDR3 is TGTGCCATCAGTGGAAGAGGATCGAACACTGAAGCTTTCTTT.

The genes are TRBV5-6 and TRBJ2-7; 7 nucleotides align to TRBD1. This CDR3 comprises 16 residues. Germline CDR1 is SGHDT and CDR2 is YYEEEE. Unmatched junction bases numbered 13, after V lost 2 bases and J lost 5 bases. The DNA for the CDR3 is TGTGCCAGCAGCTTTTTAGTAGGGACAGTCGCCAACGAGCAGTACTTC. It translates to CASSFLVGTVANEQYF.